These 11 T cell receptor beta chains were all obtained from the same sample, sequenced in a study of CD8 T cells in ankylosing spondylitis (dated by TCRdb to about 2017). Libraries were prepared through 5' RACE. The reads were generated on an Illumina HiSeq 2500. Clones were called with MiXCR by TCRdb after fastp trimmed the public reads at Q25, and only in-frame beta chains were retained. Entries are consolidated by CDR3 protein sequence, retaining the most common genes and DNA. The table for this sample lists approximately 150,000 distinct CDR3 sequences; about a third of them were counted only once. About 5.5% of the sample rests with the top ten. Specimen: synovial fluid, either unsorted or a sorted T cell fraction (not recorded which). All receptors come from a male donor with ankylosing spondylitis.

In its sample, this clonotype was seen once. V and J are TRBV2 and TRBJ2-1; no clear D. V was shortened by 4 bases and J by 3 bases, with 4 bases between the two germline ends. Germline V gene data show CDR1 as SNHLY and CDR2 as FYNNEI. The CDR3 contains 12 residues. CDR3: CASSADYNEQFF. CDR3 in DNA: TGTGCCAGCAGTGCTGACTACAATGAGCAGTTCTTC. Based on the CDR3 plus reference TRBV2 and TRBJ2-1, the full variable domain is EPEVTQTPSHQVTQMGQEVILRCVPISNHLYFYWYRQILGQKVEFLVSFYNNEISEKSEIFDDQFSVERPDGSNFTLKIRSTKLEDSAMYFCASSADYNEQFFGPGTRLTVL.

The table lists this clonotype with a few counts. The chain couples TRBV7-2 to TRBJ2-5; TRBD2 matches 12 bases. Germline CDR1 reads SGHTA; CDR2 reads FQGNSA. CDR3 length: 16 amino acids. The trim removed 2 bases at V and 5 bases at J, leaving 6 bases unmatched. CDR3 in amino acids: CASSLLPSGGGETQYF. The CDR3 DNA reads as TGTGCCAGCAGCTTACTGCCTAGCGGGGGGGGTGAGACCCAGTACTTC.

This clonotype was picked up many times. V gene TRBV10-3 combines with J gene TRBJ1-5, with D tentatively TRBD1 (6 bases). The V and J ends lost 5 bases and 5 bases respectively, with 13 bases between them. Germline assignment: CDR1 ENHRY and CDR2 SYGVKD. The CDR3 is 14 amino acids. In DNA form, the CDR3 reads TGTGCCATCAGTAACCGGGACACCTATCAGCCCCAGCATTTT. It is translated as CAISNRDTYQPQHF.

This clonotype was seen ten or more times. The V gene is TRBV12-3 or TRBV12-4, the J gene TRBJ2-1, with D possibly being TRBD1 (6 bases). Trimming pared 6 bases from V and 2 bases from J, leaving 14 bases between. The CDR3 length is 15 residues. The CDR3, as DNA: TGTGCCAGCAGCCCGGACAGAGTTACCTACAATGAGCAGTTCTTC. Translating it yields CASSPDRVTYNEQFF.

The V and J genes are TRBV20-1 and TRBJ2-3; 7 positions agree with TRBD2. There are 15 residues in the CDR3. Germline CDR1 DFQATT, CDR2 SNEGSKA (reference sequence). The ends lost 6 bases at V and 1 base at J; junction bases unmatched: 10. CDR3 region: CSASGRSGGTDTQYF. The DNA for the CDR3 is TGCAGTGCGTCGGGGCGCAGCGGGGGCACAGATACGCAGTATTTT.

The J gene is TRBJ1-1, the V gene TRBV5-1; unclear D gene. The CDR3 totals 13 residues. V lost 7 bases and J lost 6, with 16 bases in between. Germline V gene sequence: CDR1 SGHRS, CDR2 YFSETQ. The CDR3, as DNA: TGCGCCAGCGGACCAATAGGCCGGGCTGAAGCTTTCTTT. Translating gives CASGPIGRAEAFF.

The chain combines TRBV5-1 with TRBJ2-7, with D possibly TRBD1 on 5 matching bases. The CDR3 has 13 amino acids. Trimming pared 4 bases from V and 2 bases from J, leaving 10 bases between. Germline CDR1 reads SGHRS; CDR2 reads YFSETQ. The CDR3 coding sequence is TGCGCCAGCAGCGGGGCTTCAACCTACGAGCAGTACTTC. Translating it yields CASSGASTYEQYF. Supplemented by reference TRBV5-1 and TRBJ2-7, the full variable domain reads KAGVTQTPRYLIKTRGQQVTLSCSPISGHRSVSWYQQTPGQGLQFLFEYFSETQRNKGNFPGRFSGRQFSNSRSEMNVSTLELGDSALYLCASSGASTYEQYFGPGTRLTVT.

J is TRBJ2-7 and V is TRBV28, with 7 bases that match TRBD2. The CDR3 contains 14 residues. Germline-derived CDR1 and CDR2 are MDHEN and SYDVKM. V shed 3 bases, J shed 6 bases, and the junction held 8 bases outside the gene matches. The DNA of the CDR3 is TGTGCCAGCAGTTTGACCAGCGGGAAGAGCGAGCAGTACTTC. It encodes CASSLTSGKSEQYF.

The chain carries TRBV18 and TRBJ1-2, with 7 bases lining up with TRBD1. After removal of 1 base from V and 1 base from J, the junction contained 3 bases not matched to a gene. This CDR3 has 15 amino acids. Looked up from germline, CDR1 is KGHSH and CDR2 is LQKENI. The CDR3 nucleotides are TGTGCCAGCTCACCACGCCAGGGGGTTAACTATGGCTACACCTTC. Translating it yields CASSPRQGVNYGYTF.

The table lists this clonotype with a few counts. The chain has TRBV4-1 and TRBJ2-6, with 7 bases matching TRBD2. Germline V gene sequence: CDR1 MGHRA, CDR2 YSYEKL. V dropped 2 bases and J dropped 0; count of bases not matched to a gene: 7. This CDR3 is built from 18 residues. The DNA for the CDR3 is TGCGCCAGCAGCCAATCTTTGCGGGGGAACTCTGGGGCCAACGTCCTGACTTTC. Translating it yields CASSQSLRGNSGANVLTF.

V and J are TRBV7-3 and TRBJ2-5; TRBD2 might be the D (6 bases). V dropped 5 bases and J dropped 3 bases, with 16 bases sitting between them. CDR1 and CDR2 (germline): SGHTA, FQGTGA. The CDR3 has 15 amino acids. CDR3 in amino acids: CASSLGGAGKETQYF. The CDR3 DNA reads TGTGCCAGCAGCCTGGGGGGAGCTGGAAAAGAGACCCAGTACTTC.